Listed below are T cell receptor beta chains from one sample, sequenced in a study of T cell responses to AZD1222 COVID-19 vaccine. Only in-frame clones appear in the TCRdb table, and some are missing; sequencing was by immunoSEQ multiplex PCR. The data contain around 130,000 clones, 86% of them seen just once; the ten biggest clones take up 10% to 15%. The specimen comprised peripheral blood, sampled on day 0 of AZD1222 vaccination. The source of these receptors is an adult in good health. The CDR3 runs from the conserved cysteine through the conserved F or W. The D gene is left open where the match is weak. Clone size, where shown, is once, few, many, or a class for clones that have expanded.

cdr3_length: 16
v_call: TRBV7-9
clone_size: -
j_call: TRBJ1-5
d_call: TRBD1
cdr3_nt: TGTGCCAGCAGCTTAGAGGGGGCAGGGGGCAATCAGCCCCAGCATTTT
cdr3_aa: CASSLEGAGGNQPQHF

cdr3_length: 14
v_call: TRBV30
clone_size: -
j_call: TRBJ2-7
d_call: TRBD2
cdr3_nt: TGTGCCTGGAGTGGTAGCGGGAGGCTCTACGAGCAGTACTTC
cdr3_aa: CAWSGSGRLYEQYF

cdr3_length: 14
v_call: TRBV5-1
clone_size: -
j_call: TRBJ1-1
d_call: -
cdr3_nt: TGCGCCAGCAGCTTCGAGGGGAGCGGCACTGAAGCTTTCTTT
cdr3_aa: CASSFEGSGTEAFF

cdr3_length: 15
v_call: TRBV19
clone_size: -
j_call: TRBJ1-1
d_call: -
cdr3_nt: TGTGCCAGTAGGACTCAGGACGGCTTGAACACTGAAGCTTTCTTT
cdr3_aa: CASRTQDGLNTEAFF

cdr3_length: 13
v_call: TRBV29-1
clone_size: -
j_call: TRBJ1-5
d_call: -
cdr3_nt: TGCAGCGTTCTGGGGGGGACGGGGCAGCCCCAGCATTTT
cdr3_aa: CSVLGGTGQPQHF

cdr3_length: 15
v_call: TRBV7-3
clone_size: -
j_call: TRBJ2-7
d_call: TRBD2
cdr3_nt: TGTGCCAGCAGCCAGGGACTAGCGGGAGTCAACGAGCAGTACTTC
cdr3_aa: CASSQGLAGVNEQYF

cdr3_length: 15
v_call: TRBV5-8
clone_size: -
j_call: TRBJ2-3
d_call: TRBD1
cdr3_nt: TGTGCCAGCGTCGGACAGGGTATGGGAAAGGGTACGCAGTATTTT
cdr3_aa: CASVGQGMGKGTQYF

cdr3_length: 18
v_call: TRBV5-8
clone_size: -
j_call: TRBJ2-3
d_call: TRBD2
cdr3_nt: TGTGCCAGCAGCTTGGTACTAGCGGGGGCCTTTAGCACAGATACGCAGTATTTT
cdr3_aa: CASSLVLAGAFSTDTQYF

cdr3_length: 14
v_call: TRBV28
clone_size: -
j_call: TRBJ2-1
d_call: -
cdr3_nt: TGTGCCAGCAGTTTCCCCGACTTATACAATGAGCAGTTCTTC
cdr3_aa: CASSFPDLYNEQFF

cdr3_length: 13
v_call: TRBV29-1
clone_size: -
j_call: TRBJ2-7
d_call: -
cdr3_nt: TGCAGCGTTGAAGATGGGACTTCCTACGAGCAGTACTTC
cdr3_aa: CSVEDGTSYEQYF

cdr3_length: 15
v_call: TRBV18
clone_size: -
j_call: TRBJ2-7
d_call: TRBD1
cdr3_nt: TGTGCCAGCTCACCGCCGGGACAGGGGGACCACGAGCAGTACTTC
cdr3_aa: CASSPPGQGDHEQYF

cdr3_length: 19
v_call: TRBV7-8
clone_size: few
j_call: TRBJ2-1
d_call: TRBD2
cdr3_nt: TGTGCCAGCAGCCCCGTTTTGGGCCCAGGTCGGCGGGAGGGCCTGGGGCAGTTCTTC
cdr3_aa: CASSPVLGPGRREGLGQFF

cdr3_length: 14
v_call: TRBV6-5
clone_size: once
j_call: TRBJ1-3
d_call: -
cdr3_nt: TGTGCCAGCAGAGTTCTGGGCTCTGGAAACACCATATATTTT
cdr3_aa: CASRVLGSGNTIYF

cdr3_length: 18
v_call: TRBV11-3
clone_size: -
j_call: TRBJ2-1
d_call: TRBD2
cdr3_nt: TGTGCCAGCAGCTTAGCGATTTCTAGCGGGCAAGCCTACAATGAGCAGTTCTTC
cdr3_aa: CASSLAISSGQAYNEQFF

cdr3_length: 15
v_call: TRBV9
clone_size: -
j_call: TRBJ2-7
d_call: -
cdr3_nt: TGTGCCAGCAGCGTAGGGAGGGACTTTTACTACGAGCAGTACTTC
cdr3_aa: CASSVGRDFYYEQYF

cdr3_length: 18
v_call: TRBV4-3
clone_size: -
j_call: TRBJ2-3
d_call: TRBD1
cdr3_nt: TGCGCCAGCAGCCAAGAAACGGTTAACAGGGGGCGTATAGATACGCAGTATTTT
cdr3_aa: CASSQETVNRGRIDTQYF

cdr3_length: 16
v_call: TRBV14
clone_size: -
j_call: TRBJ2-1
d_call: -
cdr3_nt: TGTGCCAGCAGCCAAGATCGAGGGACCTTCTACAATGAGCAGTTCTTC
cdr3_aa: CASSQDRGTFYNEQFF

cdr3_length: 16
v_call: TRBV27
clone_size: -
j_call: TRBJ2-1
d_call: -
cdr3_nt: TGTGCCAGCAGTTTAAATCGAGCTAGCTCCTACAATGAGCAGTTCTTC
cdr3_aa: CASSLNRASSYNEQFF

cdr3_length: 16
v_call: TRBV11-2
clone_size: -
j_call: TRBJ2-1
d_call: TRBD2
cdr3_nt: TGTGCCAGCAGCCACCTTAGCGGGAGCTCCTACAATGAGCAGTTCTTC
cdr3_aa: CASSHLSGSSYNEQFF

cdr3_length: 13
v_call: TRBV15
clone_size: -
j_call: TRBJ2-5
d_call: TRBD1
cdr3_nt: TGTGCCACGGGACAGGGGTTTTATGAGACCCAGTACTTC
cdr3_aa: CATGQGFYETQYF

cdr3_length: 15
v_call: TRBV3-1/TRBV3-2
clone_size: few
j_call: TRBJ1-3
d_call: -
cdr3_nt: TGTGCCAGCAGCCAGACAGCGAAGACTGGAAACACCATATATTTT
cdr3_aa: CASSQTAKTGNTIYF

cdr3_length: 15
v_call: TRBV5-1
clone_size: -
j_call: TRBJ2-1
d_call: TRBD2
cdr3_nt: TGCGCCAGCAGCTCCAGCGGGAGGTCCTACAATGAGCAGTTCTTC
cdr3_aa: CASSSSGRSYNEQFF

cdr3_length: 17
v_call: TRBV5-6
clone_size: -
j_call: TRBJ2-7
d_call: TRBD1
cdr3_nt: TGTGCCAGCAGCTTAAGCACCCTCAGGGGGCCCTCCTACGAGCAGTACTTC
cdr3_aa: CASSLSTLRGPSYEQYF

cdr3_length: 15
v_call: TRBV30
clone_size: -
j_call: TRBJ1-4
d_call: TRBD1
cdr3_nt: TGTGCCTCCACTCCTCGGACAGGGCTAGGGGAAAAACTGTTTTTT
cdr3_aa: CASTPRTGLGEKLFF

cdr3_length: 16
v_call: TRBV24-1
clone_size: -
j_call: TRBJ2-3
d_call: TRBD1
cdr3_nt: TGTGCCACCAGTGAACCGGGACAGGGGGTTCCAGATACGCAGTATTTT
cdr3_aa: CATSEPGQGVPDTQYF

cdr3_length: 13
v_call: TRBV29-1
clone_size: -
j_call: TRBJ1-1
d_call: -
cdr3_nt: TGCAGCGTTGCTGGGGGTCGTAGCACTGAAGCTTTCTTT
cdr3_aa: CSVAGGRSTEAFF

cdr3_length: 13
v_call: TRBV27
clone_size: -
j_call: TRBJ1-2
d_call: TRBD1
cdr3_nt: TGTGCCAGCCGACAGGGGGCCTTTCTTGGCTACACCTTC
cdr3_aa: CASRQGAFLGYTF

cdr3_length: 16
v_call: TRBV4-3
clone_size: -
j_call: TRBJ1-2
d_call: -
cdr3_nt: TGCGCCAGCAGCCAAGTGTTGGGACCGGGGTTTCATGGCTACACCTTC
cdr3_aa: CASSQVLGPGFHGYTF

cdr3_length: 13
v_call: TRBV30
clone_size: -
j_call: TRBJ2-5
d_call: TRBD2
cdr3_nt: TGTGCCTGGGTCAGCGGGAACCAAGAGACCCAGTACTTC
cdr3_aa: CAWVSGNQETQYF

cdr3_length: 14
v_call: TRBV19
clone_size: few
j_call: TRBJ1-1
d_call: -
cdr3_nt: TGTGCCAGTTCCAATAGGCCCAGGGGCACTGAAGCTTTCTTT
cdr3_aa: CASSNRPRGTEAFF

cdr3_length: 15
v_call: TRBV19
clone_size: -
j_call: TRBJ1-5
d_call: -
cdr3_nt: TGTGCCAGTAGTTCGAGGAGCAATAGCAATCAGCCCCAGCATTTT
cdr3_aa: CASSSRSNSNQPQHF

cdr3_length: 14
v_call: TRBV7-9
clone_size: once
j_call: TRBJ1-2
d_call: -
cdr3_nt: TGTGCCAGCAGCTTCAGTGCAGGGCACTATGGCTACACCTTC
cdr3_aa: CASSFSAGHYGYTF

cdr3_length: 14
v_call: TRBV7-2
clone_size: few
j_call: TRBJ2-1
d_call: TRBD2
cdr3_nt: TGTGCCAGCAGGAAGGAGACCGGGACTAGTTTCACGTTCTTC
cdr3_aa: CASRKETGTSFTFF

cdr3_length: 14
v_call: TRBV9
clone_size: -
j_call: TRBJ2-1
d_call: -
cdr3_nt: TGTGCCAGCAGCGTAGCGGGTGGCAACAATGAGCAGTTCTTC
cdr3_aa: CASSVAGGNNEQFF

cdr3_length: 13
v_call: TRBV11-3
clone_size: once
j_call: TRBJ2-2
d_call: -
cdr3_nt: TGTGCCAGCAGCTTAGTCGGATGGGGGGAGCTGTTTTTT
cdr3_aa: CASSLVGWGELFF

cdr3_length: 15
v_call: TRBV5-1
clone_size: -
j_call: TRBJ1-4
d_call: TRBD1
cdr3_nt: TGCGCCAGCAGCTCAACAGGGGAGGCTAATGAAAAACTGTTTTTT
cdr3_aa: CASSSTGEANEKLFF

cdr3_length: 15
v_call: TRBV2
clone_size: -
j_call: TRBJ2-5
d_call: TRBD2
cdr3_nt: TGTGCCAGCAGTGGCAGCGGGGGGGGTGTAGAGACCCAGTACTTC
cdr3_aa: CASSGSGGGVETQYF

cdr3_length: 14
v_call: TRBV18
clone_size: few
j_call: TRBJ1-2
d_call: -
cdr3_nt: TGTGCCAGCTCACCACAAGGGGAGAACTATGGCTACACCTTC
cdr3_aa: CASSPQGENYGYTF

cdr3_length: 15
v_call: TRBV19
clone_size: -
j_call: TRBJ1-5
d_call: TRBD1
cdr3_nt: TGTGCCAGTAGTCCCGACAGGGTTGGGAGTCAGCCCCAGCATTTT
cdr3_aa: CASSPDRVGSQPQHF

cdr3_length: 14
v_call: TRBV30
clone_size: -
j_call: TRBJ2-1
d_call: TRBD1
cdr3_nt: TGTGCCTGGGTAACAGGGGGCGTGTACAATGAGCAGTTCTTC
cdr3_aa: CAWVTGGVYNEQFF

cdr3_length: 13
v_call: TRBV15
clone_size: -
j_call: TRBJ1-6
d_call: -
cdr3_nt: TGTGCCACCAGGGTGGAGTATAATTCACCCCTCCACTTT
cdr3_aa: CATRVEYNSPLHF

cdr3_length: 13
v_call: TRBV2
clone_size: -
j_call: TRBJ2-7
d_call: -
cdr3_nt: TGTGCCAGCAGTTTCAGGGAATCCCACGAGCAGTACTTC
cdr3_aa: CASSFRESHEQYF

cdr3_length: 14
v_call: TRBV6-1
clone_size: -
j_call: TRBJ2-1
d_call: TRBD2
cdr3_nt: TGTGCCAGCAGTCGGGGACTAGGGACCGCTGAGCAGTTCTTC
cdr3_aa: CASSRGLGTAEQFF

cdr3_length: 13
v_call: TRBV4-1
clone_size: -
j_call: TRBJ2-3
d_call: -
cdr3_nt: TGCGCCAGCAGTTTGGCGCACACAGATACGCAGTATTTT
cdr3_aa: CASSLAHTDTQYF

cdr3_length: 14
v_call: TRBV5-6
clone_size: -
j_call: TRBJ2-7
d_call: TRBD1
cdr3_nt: TGTGCCAGCAGCTTTGGGACAGGATCCTACGAGCAGTACTTC
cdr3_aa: CASSFGTGSYEQYF

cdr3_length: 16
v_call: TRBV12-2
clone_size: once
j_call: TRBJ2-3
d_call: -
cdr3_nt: TGTGCAAGTCGCACATGGATATCAGGCTTTGGAGATACGCAGTATTTT
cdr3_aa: CASRTWISGFGDTQYF

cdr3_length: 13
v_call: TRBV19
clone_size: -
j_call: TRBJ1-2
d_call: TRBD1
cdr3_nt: TGTGCCAGTAGTACGGACAGGGAGCATGGCTACACCTTC
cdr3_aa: CASSTDREHGYTF

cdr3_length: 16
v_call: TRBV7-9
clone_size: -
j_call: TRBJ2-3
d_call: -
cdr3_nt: TGTGCCAGCAGCTTTGTGGGGGCAAGGAGCACAGATACGCAGTATTTT
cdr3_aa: CASSFVGARSTDTQYF

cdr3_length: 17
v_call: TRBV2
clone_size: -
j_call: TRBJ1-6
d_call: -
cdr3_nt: TGTGCCAGCAGTTATTTAAATATGGGCCGGGACCGCTCACCCCTCCACTTT
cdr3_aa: CASSYLNMGRDRSPLHF

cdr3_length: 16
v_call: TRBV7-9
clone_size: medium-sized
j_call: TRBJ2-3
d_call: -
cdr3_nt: TGTGCCAGCAGCTTTATTATAGAGCCTTCCACAGATACGCAGTATTTT
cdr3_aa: CASSFIIEPSTDTQYF

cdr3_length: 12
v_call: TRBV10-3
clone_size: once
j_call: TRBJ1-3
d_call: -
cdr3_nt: TGTGCCATCAGTGAGCGGGGAAACACCATATATTTT
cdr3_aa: CAISERGNTIYF

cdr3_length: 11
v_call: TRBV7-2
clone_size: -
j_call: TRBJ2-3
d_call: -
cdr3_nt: TGTGCCAGCAGCAGCACAGATACGCAGTATTTT
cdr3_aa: CASSSTDTQYF

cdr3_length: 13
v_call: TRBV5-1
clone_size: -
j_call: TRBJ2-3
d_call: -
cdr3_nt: TGCGCCAGCAGCGTCGGGGGCACAGATACGCAGTATTTT
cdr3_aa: CASSVGGTDTQYF

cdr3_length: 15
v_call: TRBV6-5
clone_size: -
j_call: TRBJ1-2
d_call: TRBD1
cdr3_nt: TGTGCCAGCAGTTACTCTAGGGCAGGGGGCTTTGGCTACACCTTC
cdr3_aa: CASSYSRAGGFGYTF

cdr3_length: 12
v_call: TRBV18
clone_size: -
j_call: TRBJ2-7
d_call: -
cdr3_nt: TGTGCCAGCTCAATGGGCCACTACGAGCAGTACTTC
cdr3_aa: CASSMGHYEQYF

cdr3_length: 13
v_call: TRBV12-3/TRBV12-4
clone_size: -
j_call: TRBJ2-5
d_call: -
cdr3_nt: TGTGCCAGCAGCCCTGGGCGGGCAGAGACCCAGTACTTC
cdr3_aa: CASSPGRAETQYF

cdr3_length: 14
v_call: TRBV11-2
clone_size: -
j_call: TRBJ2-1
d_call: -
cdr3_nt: TGTGCCAGCAGCCCGTGGGACTCCGGCAATGAGCAGTTCTTC
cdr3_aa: CASSPWDSGNEQFF